This paragraph covers one T cell receptor beta chain sequence. Its target is not known. Sequenced by immunoSEQ multiplex PCR; TCRdb stores in-frame clones only, minus some. In the table there are approximately 33,000 clones, around 88% of which are singletons. This CDR3 region has 15 residues. The V gene lost 3 bases and the J gene lost 8 bases, with 16 bases spanning the gap. The germline CDR1 and CDR2 sequences are SNHLY and FYNNEI. This entry is derived from a study of T cells in localized non-small cell lung cancer. Study-level findings and limits: A median of about 60 of the top 100 tumor clones appeared in adjacent lung, which was paired and uninvolved. Adjacent uninvolved lung had the highest clonality, suggesting focused antigen responses. Density of T cells in blood, when higher, went with longer overall survival.

This specimen consisted of peripheral blood, obtained before any cancer treatment. The chain recombines TRBV2 with TRBJ1-4, with D perhaps TRBD1 (5 bases). This sequence originates from a woman aged 40 to 75 with stage I lung adenocarcinoma. CDR3 bases: TGTGCCAGCAGTGAGGACGGGGGATGGGGAGAAAAACTGTTTTTT. It codes for CASSEDGGWGEKLFF.